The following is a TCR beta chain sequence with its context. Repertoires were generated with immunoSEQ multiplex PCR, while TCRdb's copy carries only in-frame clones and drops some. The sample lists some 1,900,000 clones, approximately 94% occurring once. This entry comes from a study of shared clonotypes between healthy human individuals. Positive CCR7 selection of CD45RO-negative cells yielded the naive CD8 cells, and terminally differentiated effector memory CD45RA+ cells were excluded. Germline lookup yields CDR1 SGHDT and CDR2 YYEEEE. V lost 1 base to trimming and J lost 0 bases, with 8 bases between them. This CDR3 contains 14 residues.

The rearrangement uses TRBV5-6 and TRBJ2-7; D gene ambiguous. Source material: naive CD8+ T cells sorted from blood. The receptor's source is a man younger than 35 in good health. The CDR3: CASSLQQSSYEQYF. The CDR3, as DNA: TGTGCCAGCAGCTTGCAGCAGAGCTCCTACGAGCAGTACTTC.